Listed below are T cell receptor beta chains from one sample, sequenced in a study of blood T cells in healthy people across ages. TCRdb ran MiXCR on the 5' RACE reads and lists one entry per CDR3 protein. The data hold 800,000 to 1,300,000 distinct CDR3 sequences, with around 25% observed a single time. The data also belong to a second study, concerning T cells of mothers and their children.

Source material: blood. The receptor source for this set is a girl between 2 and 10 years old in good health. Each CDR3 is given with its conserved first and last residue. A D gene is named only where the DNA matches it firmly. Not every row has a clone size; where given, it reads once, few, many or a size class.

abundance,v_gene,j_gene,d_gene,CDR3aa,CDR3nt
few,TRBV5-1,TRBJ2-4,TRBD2,CASRRSGSRENIQYF,TGCGCCAGCAGACGTAGCGGGAGCCGGGAAAACATTCAGTACTTC
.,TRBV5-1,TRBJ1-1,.,CASSWGARGTEAFF,TGCGCCAGCAGCTGGGGGGCCCGAGGGACTGAAGCTTTCTTT
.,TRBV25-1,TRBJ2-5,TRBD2,CASTGGPGETQYF,TGTGCCAGCACGGGGGGGCCAGGGGAGACCCAGTACTTC
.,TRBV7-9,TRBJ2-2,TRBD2,CASSLRREDTGELFF,TGTGCCAGCAGCTTAAGGCGGGAGGACACCGGGGAGCTGTTTTTT
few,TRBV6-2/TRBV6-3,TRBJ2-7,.,CASRPTGPLSYEQYF,TGTGCCAGCAGGCCAACAGGGCCTCTCTCCTACGAGCAGTACTTC
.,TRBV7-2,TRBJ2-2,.,CASSLALVVTGELFF,TGTGCCAGCAGCTTAGCACTAGTAGTCACCGGGGAGCTGTTTTTT
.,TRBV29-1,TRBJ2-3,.,CSVEETGNTQYF,TGCAGCGTTGAAGAGACTGGAAATACGCAGTATTTT
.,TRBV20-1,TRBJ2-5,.,CSAGLTGRETQYF,TGCAGTGCTGGGCTGACTGGGAGGGAGACCCAGTACTTC
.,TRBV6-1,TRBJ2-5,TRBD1,CASSAGQEQETQYF,TGTGCCAGCAGCGCGGGACAGGAGCAAGAGACCCAGTACTTC
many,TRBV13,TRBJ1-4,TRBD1,CASSSRDRGGGEKLFF,TGTGCCAGCAGCTCCCGGGACAGGGGAGGCGGTGAAAAACTGTTTTTT
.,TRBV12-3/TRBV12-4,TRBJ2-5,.,CASSWSEETQYF,TGTGCCAGCAGTTGGTCGGAAGAGACCCAGTACTTC
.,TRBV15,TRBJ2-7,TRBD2,CATSRGNSGNYEQYF,TGTGCCACCAGCAGAGGAAATAGCGGGAACTACGAGCAGTACTTC
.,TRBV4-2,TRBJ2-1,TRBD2,CASSAAGTSLGNEQFF,TGTGCCAGCAGCGCCGCCGGGACTAGCTTAGGTAATGAGCAGTTCTTC
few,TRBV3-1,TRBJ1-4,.,CASTPRRSTNEKLFF,TGTGCCAGCACCCCTAGACGGTCAACTAATGAAAAACTGTTTTTT
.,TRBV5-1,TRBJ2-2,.,CASSLFAGELFF,TGCGCCAGCAGCCTCTTCGCCGGGGAGCTGTTTTTT
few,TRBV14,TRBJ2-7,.,CASSQDSTRTHEQYF,TGTGCCAGCAGCCAAGATTCCACCAGGACCCACGAGCAGTACTTC
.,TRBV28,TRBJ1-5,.,CASSLRGGGNQPQHF,TGTGCCAGCAGTTTACGGGGGGGAGGCAATCAGCCCCAGCATTTT
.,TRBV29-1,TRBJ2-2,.,CSVEPTGTGGTGELFF,TGCAGCGTTGAGCCTACCGGGACTGGCGGGACCGGGGAGCTGTTTTTT
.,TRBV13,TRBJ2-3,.,CASSWYLEDTQYF,TGTGCCAGCAGCTGGTACCTAGAAGATACGCAGTATTTT
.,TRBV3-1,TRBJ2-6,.,CASSQTPLGANVLTF,TGTGCCAGCAGCCAAACTCCACTGGGGGCCAACGTCCTGACTTTC
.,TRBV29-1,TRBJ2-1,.,CSVEGTVQGPYNEQFF,TGCAGCGTTGAAGGAACGGTCCAGGGACCCTACAATGAGCAGTTCTTC
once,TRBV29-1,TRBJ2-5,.,CSVEGKLARETQYF,TGCAGCGTTGAAGGGAAATTGGCCAGGGAGACCCAGTACTTC
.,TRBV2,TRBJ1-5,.,CASSPQSLDSNQLQHF,TGTGCCAGCAGTCCACAGAGCCTCGATAGCAATCAGCTCCAGCATTTT
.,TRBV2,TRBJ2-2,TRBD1,CASTGGGQGTGELFF,TGTGCCAGCACTGGGGGGGGACAGGGAACCGGGGAGCTGTTTTTT
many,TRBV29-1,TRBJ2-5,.,CSVDWGDLTQYF,TGCAGCGTTGACTGGGGGGACTTGACCCAGTACTTC
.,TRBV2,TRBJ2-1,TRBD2,CASSEEAGGQYNEQFF,TGTGCCAGCAGTGAAGAGGCGGGGGGCCAGTACAATGAGCAGTTCTTC
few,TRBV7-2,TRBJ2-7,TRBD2,CASSFRAGDPYEQYF,TGTGCCAGCAGCTTCCGTGCGGGGGATCCCTACGAGCAGTACTTC
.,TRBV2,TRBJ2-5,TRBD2,CASSFSERGQIQETQYF,TGTGCCAGCAGTTTTTCCGAGCGGGGGCAAATCCAAGAGACCCAGTACTTC
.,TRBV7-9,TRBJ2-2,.,CASPQRGELFF,TGTGCCAGCCCCCAGCGAGGGGAGCTGTTTTTT
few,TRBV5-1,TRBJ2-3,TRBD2,CASSFTSGGSTQYF,TGCGCCAGCAGCTTTACTAGCGGGGGGAGTACGCAGTATTTT
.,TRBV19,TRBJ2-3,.,CASSIGLRLALGTDTQYF,TGTGCCAGTAGTATCGGACTCCGCCTGGCCCTCGGCACAGATACGCAGTATTTT
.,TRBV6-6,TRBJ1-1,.,CASTRLGDQAFF,TGTGCCAGCACCAGACTGGGGGACCAAGCTTTCTTT
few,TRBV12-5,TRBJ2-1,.,CASGRSGSYNEQFF,TGTGCTAGTGGAAGATCCGGGAGTTACAATGAGCAGTTCTTC
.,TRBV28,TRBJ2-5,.,CASSLEVQEGGETQYF,TGTGCCAGCAGTTTAGAGGTCCAGGAGGGAGGAGAGACCCAGTACTTC
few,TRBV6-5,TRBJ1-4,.,CASSPSTLAEKLFF,TGTGCCAGCAGTCCATCGACCCTAGCTGAAAAACTGTTTTTT
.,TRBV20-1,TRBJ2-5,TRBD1,CSAKDGTEQETQYF,TGCAGTGCGAAGGACGGGACAGAACAAGAGACCCAGTACTTC
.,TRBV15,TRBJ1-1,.,CATMAYMNTEAFF,TGCGCCACCATGGCGTACATGAACACTGAAGCTTTCTTT
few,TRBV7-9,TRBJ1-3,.,CASRRGVFSSGNTIYF,TGTGCCAGCAGACGAGGGGTCTTCAGCTCTGGAAACACCATATATTTT
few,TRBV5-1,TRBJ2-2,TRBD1,CASTPGQGTNTGELFF,TGCGCCAGCACTCCGGGACAGGGGACGAACACCGGGGAGCTGTTTTTT
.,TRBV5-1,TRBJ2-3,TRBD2,CASSLANAGGSTDTQYF,TGCGCCAGCAGCTTGGCCAACGCGGGAGGTTCCACAGATACGCAGTATTTT
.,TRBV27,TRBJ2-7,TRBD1,CASKRTGGAPWEQYF,TGTGCCAGCAAAAGGACAGGGGGCGCCCCCTGGGAGCAGTACTTC
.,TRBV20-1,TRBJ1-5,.,CSASKGDQPQHF,TGCAGTGCTTCAAAGGGGGATCAGCCCCAGCATTTT
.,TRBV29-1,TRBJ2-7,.,CSVVWAFSYEQYF,TGCAGCGTTGTATGGGCCTTTTCCTACGAGCAGTACTTC
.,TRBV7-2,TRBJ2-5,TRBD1,CASSLEGALQETQYF,TGTGCCAGCAGCTTAGAGGGGGCCTTACAAGAGACCCAGTACTTC
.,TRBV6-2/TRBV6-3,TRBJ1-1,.,CASSYMATEAFF,TGTGCCAGCAGTTACATGGCAACTGAAGCTTTCTTT
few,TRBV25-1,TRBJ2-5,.,CASSPYGSTYQETQYF,TGTGCCAGCAGTCCATATGGGAGTACCTACCAAGAGACCCAGTACTTC
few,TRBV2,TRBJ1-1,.,CASSDTRLNTEAFF,TGTGCCAGCAGTGATACCCGGTTGAACACTGAAGCTTTCTTT
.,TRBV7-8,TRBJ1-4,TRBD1,CASSLGGQGTNEKLFF,TGTGCCAGCAGCTTAGGGGGACAGGGGACTAATGAAAAACTGTTTTTT
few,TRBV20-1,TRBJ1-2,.,CSARAPQGLLVPNYGYTF,TGCAGTGCTAGAGCTCCACAAGGACTGTTAGTCCCTAACTATGGCTACACCTTC
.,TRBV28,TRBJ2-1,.,CASSLQGTYNGQFF,TGTGCCAGCAGTTTGCAGGGGACCTACAATGGGCAGTTCTTC
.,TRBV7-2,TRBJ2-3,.,CASSLSGGVGTDTQYF,TGTGCCAGCAGCTTATCCGGTGGGGTCGGCACAGATACGCAGTATTTT
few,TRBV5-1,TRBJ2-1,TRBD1,CASNRDSESSCNEQLF,TGCGCCAGTAATCGGGACAGCGAGTCCTCCTGCAATGAGCAGCTCTTC
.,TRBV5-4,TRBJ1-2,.,CASSFRGASYGYTF,TGTGCCAGCAGCTTTCGGGGGGCCTCCTATGGCTACACCTTC
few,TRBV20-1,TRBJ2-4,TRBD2,CSALGTSGSGAKNIQYF,TGCAGTGCCTTAGGGACTAGCGGGAGCGGGGCCAAAAACATTCAGTACTTC